The subject of this entry is one TCR beta chain. The antigen is not known. Looked up from germline, CDR1 is MNHNS and CDR2 is SASEGT. The V end was cut by 6 bases, the J end by 4 bases, with 10 bases between. This CDR3 region has 12 residues. The PCR made use of 60 Vbeta and 13 Jbeta primers. Measured with immunoSEQ multiplex PCR; TCRdb has only the in-frame clones, and not every one. This sample's clone table lists 87,000 or so clones. This sample was included in a study of cytomegalovirus exposure and HLA in healthy donors. General study findings and limits: In a later analysis, donors in an Asian-associated ancestry cluster reportedly had fewer N-insertions in productive TCRs than the cohort mean. Researchers counted some 150 TCR beta chains as cytomegalovirus-associated. The authors later found most CMV-associated TCR beta chains appeared HLA-restricted. Most TCR beta V segments were productive about 90% or about 30% of the time in an earlier analysis.

This TCR derives from a man aged 45 to 65 in good health and CMV-seropositive. The sequenced sample was PBMCs. The gene calls are TRBV6-1 and TRBJ2-7, with D unresolved. The CDR3 bases are TGTGCCAGCAGGGCCCGATGGTACGAGCAGTACTTC. It specifies CASRARWYEQYF.